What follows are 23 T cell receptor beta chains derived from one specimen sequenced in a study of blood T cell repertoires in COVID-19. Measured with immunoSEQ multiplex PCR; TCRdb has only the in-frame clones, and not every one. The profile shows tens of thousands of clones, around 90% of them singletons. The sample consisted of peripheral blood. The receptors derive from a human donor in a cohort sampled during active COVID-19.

The CDR3 DNA is TGTGCCAGCAGCTCCTGGACAGGTGTGGGCGAGCAGTACTTC. Protein product: CASSSWTGVGEQYF. This chain connects TRBV11-2 to TRBJ2-7; 7 bases are a match to TRBD1. This CDR3 has 14 amino acids. Looked up from germline, CDR1 is SGHAT and CDR2 is FQNNGV. Trimming removed 4 bases from V and 6 bases from J; junction bases left unmatched: 9.

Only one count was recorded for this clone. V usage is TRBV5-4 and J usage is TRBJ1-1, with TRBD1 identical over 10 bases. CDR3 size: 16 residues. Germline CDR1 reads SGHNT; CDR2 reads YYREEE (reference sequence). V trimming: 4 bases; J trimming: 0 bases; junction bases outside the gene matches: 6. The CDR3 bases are TGTGCCAGCAGCCGGGGACAGGGGAGCATGAACACTGAAGCTTTCTTT. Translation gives CASSRGQGSMNTEAFF.

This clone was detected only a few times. The CDR3 loop is CARTGAGGTEAFF. The CDR3 nucleotides are TGTGCCAGGACAGGGGCGGGCGGCACTGAAGCTTTCTTT. The chain employs TRBV2 and TRBJ1-1; 8 positions agree with TRBD1. J was trimmed by 4 bases and V by 9 bases; bases with no gene match: 7. The length of the CDR3 is 13 residues. CDR1 and CDR2 from the germline V gene are SNHLY and FYNNEI.

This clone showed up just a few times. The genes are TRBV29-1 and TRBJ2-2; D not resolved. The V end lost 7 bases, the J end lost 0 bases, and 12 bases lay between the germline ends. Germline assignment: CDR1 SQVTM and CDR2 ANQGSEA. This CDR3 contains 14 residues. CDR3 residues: CSASRGANTGELFF. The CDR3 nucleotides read TGCAGCGCGTCACGAGGAGCGAACACCGGGGAGCTGTTTTTT.

The CDR3 here is CASSPQGGTEAFF. The CDR3 DNA sequence: TGTGCCAGCTCACCGCAGGGAGGCACTGAAGCTTTCTTT. The J gene is TRBJ1-1, the V gene TRBV18; tentatively, D is TRBD1 (5 bases). V was cut by 3 bases and J by 4 bases, with 9 bases left in between. The CDR3 length is 13 residues. The germline CDR1 and CDR2 sequences are KGHSH and LQKENI.

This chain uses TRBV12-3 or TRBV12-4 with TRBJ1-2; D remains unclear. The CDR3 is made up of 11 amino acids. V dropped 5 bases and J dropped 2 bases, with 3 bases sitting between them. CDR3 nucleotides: TGTGCCAGCAGTCTCAACTATGGCTACACCTTC. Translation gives CASSLNYGYTF.

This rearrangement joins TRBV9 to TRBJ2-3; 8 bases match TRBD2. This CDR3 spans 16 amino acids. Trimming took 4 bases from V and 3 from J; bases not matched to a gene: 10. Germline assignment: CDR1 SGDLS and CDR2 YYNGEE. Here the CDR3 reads CASSPILLAATDTQYF. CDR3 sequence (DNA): TGTGCCAGCAGCCCCATATTACTAGCGGCAACAGATACGCAGTATTTT.

The CDR3 DNA sequence: TGTGCCAGCATAAAGGGCGGGTCCTCCTACAATGAGCAGTTCTTC. This translates into CASIKGGSSYNEQFF. This chain links TRBV6-5 with TRBJ2-1, with TRBD2 as a possible D gene (5 bases). This CDR3 region has 15 residues. V lost 7 bases and J 0 bases, leaving 13 bases between the germline ends. The germline V gene encodes CDR1 MNHEY and CDR2 SVGAGI.

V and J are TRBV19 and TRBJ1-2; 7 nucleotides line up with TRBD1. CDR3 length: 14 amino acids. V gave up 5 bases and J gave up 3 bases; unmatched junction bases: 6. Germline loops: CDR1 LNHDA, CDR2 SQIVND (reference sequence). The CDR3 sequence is CASSVGTAHYGYTF. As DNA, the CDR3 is TGTGCCAGTAGTGTGGGGACAGCCCACTATGGCTACACCTTC.

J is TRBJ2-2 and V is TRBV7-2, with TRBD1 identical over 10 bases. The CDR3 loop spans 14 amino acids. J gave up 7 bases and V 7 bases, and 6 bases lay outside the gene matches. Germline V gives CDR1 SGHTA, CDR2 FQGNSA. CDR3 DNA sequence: TGTGCCAGCATCCTGACAGGGGGCGTCGGGGAGCTGTTTTTT. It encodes CASILTGGVGELFF.

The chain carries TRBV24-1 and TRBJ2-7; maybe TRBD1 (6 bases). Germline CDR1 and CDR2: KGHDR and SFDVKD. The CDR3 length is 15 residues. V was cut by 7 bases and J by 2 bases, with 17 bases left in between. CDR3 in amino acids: CATRRGGTVPYEQYV. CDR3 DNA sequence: TGTGCCACCAGGAGAGGGGGAACTGTCCCCTACGAGCAGTACGTC.

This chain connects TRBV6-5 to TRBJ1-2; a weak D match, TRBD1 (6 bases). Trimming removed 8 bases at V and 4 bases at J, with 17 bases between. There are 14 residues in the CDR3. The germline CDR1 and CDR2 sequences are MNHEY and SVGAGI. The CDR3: CASALWGGPYGYTF. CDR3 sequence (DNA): TGTGCCAGCGCACTCTGGGGGGGCCCCTATGGCTACACCTTC.

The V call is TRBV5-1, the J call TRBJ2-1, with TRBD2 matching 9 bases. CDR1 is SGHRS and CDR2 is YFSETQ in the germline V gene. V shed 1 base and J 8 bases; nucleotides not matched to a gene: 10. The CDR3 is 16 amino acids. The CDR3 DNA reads TGCGCCAGCAGCTTGCTTAGCGGGAGTCTTAGCGATGAGCAGTTCTTC. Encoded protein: CASSLLSGSLSDEQFF.

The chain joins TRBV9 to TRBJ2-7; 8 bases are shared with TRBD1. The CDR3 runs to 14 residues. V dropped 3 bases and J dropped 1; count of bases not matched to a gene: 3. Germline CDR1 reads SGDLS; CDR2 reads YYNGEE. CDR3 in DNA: TGTGCCAGCAGCGCGGACAGGGCGTCCTACGAGCAGTACTTC. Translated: CASSADRASYEQYF.

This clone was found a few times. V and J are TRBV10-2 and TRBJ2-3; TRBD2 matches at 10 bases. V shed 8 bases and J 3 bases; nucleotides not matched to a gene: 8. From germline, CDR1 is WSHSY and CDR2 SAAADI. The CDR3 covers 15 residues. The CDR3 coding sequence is TGCGCCAGCCCTCTTCTAGCGGGGGAAACAGATACGCAGTATTTT. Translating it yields CASPLLAGETDTQYF.

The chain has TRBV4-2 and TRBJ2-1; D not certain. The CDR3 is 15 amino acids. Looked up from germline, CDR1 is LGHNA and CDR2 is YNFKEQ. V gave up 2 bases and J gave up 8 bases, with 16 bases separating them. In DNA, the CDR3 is TGTGCCAGCAGCCAAAGCCCGGTGGGCAGCTATGAGCAGTTCTTC. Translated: CASSQSPVGSYEQFF.

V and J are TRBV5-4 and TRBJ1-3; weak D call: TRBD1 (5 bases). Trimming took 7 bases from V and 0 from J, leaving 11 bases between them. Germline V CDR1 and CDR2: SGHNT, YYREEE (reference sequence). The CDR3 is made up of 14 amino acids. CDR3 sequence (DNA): TGTGCCAGCGGCTCGGACACCTCTGGAAACACCATATATTTT. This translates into CASGSDTSGNTIYF.

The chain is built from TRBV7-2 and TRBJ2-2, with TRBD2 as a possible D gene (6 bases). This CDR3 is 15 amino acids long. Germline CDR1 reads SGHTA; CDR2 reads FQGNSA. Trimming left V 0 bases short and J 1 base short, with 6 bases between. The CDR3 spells CASSLAGGNTGELFF. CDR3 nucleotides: TGTGCCAGCAGCTTAGCCGGGGGGAACACCGGGGAGCTGTTTTTT.

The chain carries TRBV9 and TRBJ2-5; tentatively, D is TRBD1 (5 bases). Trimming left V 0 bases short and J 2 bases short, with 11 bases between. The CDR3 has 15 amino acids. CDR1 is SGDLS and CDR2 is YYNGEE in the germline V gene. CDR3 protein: CASSVGGRTQETQYF. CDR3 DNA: TGTGCCAGCAGCGTAGGGGGCCGGACACAAGAGACCCAGTACTTC.

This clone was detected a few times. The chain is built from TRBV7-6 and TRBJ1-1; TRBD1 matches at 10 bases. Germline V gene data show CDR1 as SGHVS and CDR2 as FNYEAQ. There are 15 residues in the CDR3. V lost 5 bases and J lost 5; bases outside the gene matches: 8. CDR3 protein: CASSPPGTGATEAFF. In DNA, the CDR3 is TGTGCCAGCAGCCCCCCCGGGACAGGGGCTACTGAAGCTTTCTTT.

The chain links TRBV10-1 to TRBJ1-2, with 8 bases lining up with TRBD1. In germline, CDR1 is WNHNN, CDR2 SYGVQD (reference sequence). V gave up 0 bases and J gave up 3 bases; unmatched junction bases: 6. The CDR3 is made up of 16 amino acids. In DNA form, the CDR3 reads TGCGCCAGCAGTGAGTCCCAAGGACAGGGCCACTATGGCTACACCTTC. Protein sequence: CASSESQGQGHYGYTF.

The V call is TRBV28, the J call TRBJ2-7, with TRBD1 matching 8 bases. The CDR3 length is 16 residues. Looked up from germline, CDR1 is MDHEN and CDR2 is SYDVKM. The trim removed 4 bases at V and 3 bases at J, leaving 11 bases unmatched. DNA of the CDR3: TGTGCCAGCAGTTCCCCATCCGGGACAGGCCGCTACGAGCAGTACTTC. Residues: CASSSPSGTGRYEQYF.

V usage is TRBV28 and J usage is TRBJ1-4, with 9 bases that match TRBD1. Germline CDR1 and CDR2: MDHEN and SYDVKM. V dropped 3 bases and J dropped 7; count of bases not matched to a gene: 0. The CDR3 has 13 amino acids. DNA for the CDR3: TGTGCCAGCAGTTTGGACAGGGGTGAAAAACTGTTTTTT. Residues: CASSLDRGEKLFF.